This is a list of T cell receptor beta chains from one sample in a study of shared clonotypes between healthy human individuals. Measured with immunoSEQ multiplex PCR; TCRdb has only the in-frame clones, and not every one. This sample has roughly 520,000 clones, with approximately 95% found just once. The sequencing input was naive CD4+ T cells sorted from blood. The receptor source for this set is a woman in her 30s in good health. Each CDR3 is given with its conserved first and last residue. Each record gives: V gene, clone size, J gene, D gene, CDR3 DNA, CDR3 protein. A D gene is named only where the DNA matches it firmly. Size tells how often a clone was seen (once, few, many) or the class of an expanded clone, and some rows leave it out.

V: TRBV18; size: NA; J: TRBJ2-7; D: TRBD2; DNA: TGTGCCAGCTCCCGGACTAGCGGGAGGGACGAGCAGTACTTC; CDR3: CASSRTSGRDEQYF
V: TRBV5-1; size: NA; J: TRBJ2-7; D: TRBD1; DNA: TGCGCCAGCAGCTTGGATTGGGACAGGATCTACGAGCAGTACTTC; CDR3: CASSLDWDRIYEQYF
V: TRBV7-8; size: NA; J: TRBJ2-7; D: NA; DNA: TGTGCCAGCAGCTATCCGACAGCTTACGAGCAGTACTTC; CDR3: CASSYPTAYEQYF
V: TRBV4-1; size: NA; J: TRBJ1-5; D: NA; DNA: TGCGCCAGCAGCCGCGTCCTGGCCACCAGCGGCAATCAGCCCCAGCATTTT; CDR3: CASSRVLATSGNQPQHF
V: TRBV19; size: NA; J: TRBJ1-4; D: NA; DNA: TGTGCCAGTAGTATCAGGGCGGCCGAAAAACTGTTTTTT; CDR3: CASSIRAAEKLFF
V: TRBV19; size: few; J: TRBJ1-2; D: TRBD1; DNA: TGTGCCAGTAGAACGGGACAGGGAGCCCAGGGCTACACCTTC; CDR3: CASRTGQGAQGYTF
V: TRBV28; size: NA; J: TRBJ2-7; D: NA; DNA: TGTGCCAGTTCCCCCGGTGGAGGCGAGCAGTACTTC; CDR3: CASSPGGGEQYF
V: TRBV6-1; size: NA; J: TRBJ1-2; D: NA; DNA: TGTGCCAGCTCAGGGACGGACTATGGCTACACCTTC; CDR3: CASSGTDYGYTF
V: TRBV9; size: NA; J: TRBJ2-3; D: TRBD2; DNA: TGTGCCAGCAGCGTCCCTAGCGGCTCCACCACAGATACGCAGTATTTT; CDR3: CASSVPSGSTTDTQYF
V: TRBV2; size: NA; J: TRBJ1-5; D: NA; DNA: TGTGCCAGCAGTGGCCGGGCCAGGGGAGGTAATCAGCCCCAGCATTTT; CDR3: CASSGRARGGNQPQHF
V: TRBV5-1; size: NA; J: TRBJ2-7; D: NA; DNA: TGCGCCAGCAGCGGTCCCGAGGCCAGGAACGAGCAGTACTTC; CDR3: CASSGPEARNEQYF
V: TRBV19; size: NA; J: TRBJ2-7; D: NA; DNA: TGTGCCAGTAGTTTGGAGGACGGGGCCTACGAGCAGTACTTC; CDR3: CASSLEDGAYEQYF
V: TRBV7-2; size: NA; J: TRBJ1-2; D: NA; DNA: TGTGCCAGCAGCCCCTCGGCCGGGGATGGCTACACCTTC; CDR3: CASSPSAGDGYTF
V: TRBV5-6; size: NA; J: TRBJ2-3; D: TRBD1; DNA: TGTGCCAGCAGCCACAGGGGGCTGGATAAGACAGATACGCAGTATTTT; CDR3: CASSHRGLDKTDTQYF
V: TRBV19; size: few; J: TRBJ1-5; D: NA; DNA: TGTGCCAGTAGCATCGTAGAGGGCGTGTGGCATTTT; CDR3: CASSIVEGVWHF
V: TRBV18; size: NA; J: TRBJ1-3; D: NA; DNA: TGTGCCAGCGCTGCAACCTCTGGAAACACCATATATTTT; CDR3: CASAATSGNTIYF
V: TRBV5-1; size: NA; J: TRBJ2-7; D: TRBD2; DNA: TGCGCCAGCAGCCACGGACAGCGGGGGCCCTACGAGCAGTACTTC; CDR3: CASSHGQRGPYEQYF
V: TRBV28; size: NA; J: TRBJ1-1; D: TRBD1; DNA: TGTGCCAGCAGTTTGGGACAGGGGACAACTGAAGCTTTCTTT; CDR3: CASSLGQGTTEAFF
V: TRBV5-1; size: once; J: TRBJ2-3; D: TRBD2; DNA: TGCGCCAGCAGGGTTAGCGGGGACACAGATACGCAGTATTTT; CDR3: CASRVSGDTDTQYF
V: TRBV5-6; size: NA; J: TRBJ2-1; D: NA; DNA: TGTGCCAGCAGCTTAGTACAGTACAATGAGCAGTTCTTC; CDR3: CASSLVQYNEQFF
V: TRBV6-5; size: NA; J: TRBJ2-3; D: TRBD2; DNA: TGTGCCAGCAGCCGCGGACTAGCTGGTACAGATACGCAGTATTTT; CDR3: CASSRGLAGTDTQYF
V: TRBV4-1; size: once; J: TRBJ2-1; D: NA; DNA: TGCGCCAGCAGCCAAGAAGGGGGCGGGCAGGGGGGAAGGCGAAATGAGCAGTTCTTC; CDR3: CASSQEGGGQGGRRNEQFF
V: TRBV6-1; size: NA; J: TRBJ2-7; D: NA; DNA: TGTGCCAGCAGTACCCGGGACCGAGCCTACGAGCAGTACTTC; CDR3: CASSTRDRAYEQYF
V: TRBV27; size: NA; J: TRBJ2-7; D: NA; DNA: TGTGCCAGCAGCAGGGGGGAGGGCGAGCAGTACTTC; CDR3: CASSRGEGEQYF
V: TRBV2; size: NA; J: TRBJ2-7; D: TRBD1; DNA: TGTGCCAGCACTAGGACAGGGGACTACGAGCAGTACTTC; CDR3: CASTRTGDYEQYF
V: TRBV6-5; size: once; J: TRBJ2-7; D: TRBD2; DNA: TGTGCCAGCAGTTATTCCGGACTAGATATCGACGAGCAGTACTTC; CDR3: CASSYSGLDIDEQYF
V: TRBV2; size: NA; J: TRBJ2-5; D: TRBD2; DNA: TGTGCCAGCAGTGAAGCGCTGACTAGCGGCGGAGGAGAGACCCAGTACTTC; CDR3: CASSEALTSGGGETQYF
V: TRBV2; size: once; J: TRBJ2-7; D: TRBD1; DNA: TGTGCCAGCAGTGACGTGACAGGGCCTTACGAGCAGTACTTC; CDR3: CASSDVTGPYEQYF
V: TRBV18; size: once; J: TRBJ2-3; D: NA; DNA: TGTGCCAGCTCACCAATCCCGGGGCCAGATACGCAGTATTTT; CDR3: CASSPIPGPDTQYF
V: TRBV29-1; size: NA; J: TRBJ1-1; D: NA; DNA: TGCAGCGTCGTAAAGGGACTGAGGAACACTGAAGCTTTCTTT; CDR3: CSVVKGLRNTEAFF
V: TRBV9; size: NA; J: TRBJ2-7; D: TRBD1; DNA: TGTGCCAGCAGCGTTCAGGGACAGGGAGAGCAGTACTTC; CDR3: CASSVQGQGEQYF
V: TRBV14; size: NA; J: TRBJ2-1; D: TRBD2; DNA: TGTGCCAGCAGCGACACCCTAGCGGGCGGGAACAATGAGCAGTTCTTC; CDR3: CASSDTLAGGNNEQFF
V: TRBV28; size: once; J: TRBJ2-5; D: NA; DNA: TGTGCCAGCAGAAGTGGGGCAAGGTCCAGGGTGCAAGAGACCCAGTACTTC; CDR3: CASRSGARSRVQETQYF
V: TRBV5-1; size: NA; J: TRBJ1-1; D: TRBD1; DNA: TGCGCCAGCAGCTTCACAGGGGAGGAGGCTTTCTTT; CDR3: CASSFTGEEAFF
V: TRBV19; size: NA; J: TRBJ1-4; D: NA; DNA: TGTGCCAGTAACGCGCCCAGTGCAACTAATGAAAAACTGTTTTTT; CDR3: CASNAPSATNEKLFF
V: TRBV7-2; size: NA; J: TRBJ2-7; D: TRBD2; DNA: TGTGCCAGCAGCTTAGGGCGGGAGTACTACGAGCAGTACTTC; CDR3: CASSLGREYYEQYF
V: TRBV2; size: NA; J: TRBJ2-1; D: TRBD2; DNA: TGTGCCAGCAGTGATGGGACTAGCGGGAGAGAACCCCTATACAATGAGCAGTTCTTC; CDR3: CASSDGTSGREPLYNEQFF
V: TRBV11-2; size: NA; J: TRBJ2-7; D: NA; DNA: TGTGCCAGCAGCGGGGGCCTAGCGAACTCCTACGAGCAGTACTTC; CDR3: CASSGGLANSYEQYF
V: TRBV7-9; size: NA; J: TRBJ2-7; D: NA; DNA: TGTGCCAGCAGCTTACTAACCGGGACCCAGCCCTATGAGCAGTACTTC; CDR3: CASSLLTGTQPYEQYF
V: TRBV4-1; size: NA; J: TRBJ2-7; D: TRBD1; DNA: TGCGCCAGCAGCCATGTGCCCGGGACAGGCCTCTACGAGCAGTACTTC; CDR3: CASSHVPGTGLYEQYF
V: TRBV27; size: NA; J: TRBJ2-2; D: NA; DNA: TGTGCCAGCAGTTTTGTCCCTTCTCAGGGCACCGGGGAGCTGTTTTTT; CDR3: CASSFVPSQGTGELFF